Described below is a single TCR beta chain sequence and its context. The antigen is undetermined. The V end lost 2 bases, the J end lost 0 bases, and 17 bases lay between the germline ends. The V gene's germline CDR1 is MNHEY and CDR2 SMNVEV (reference sequence). This CDR3 spans 18 amino acids. The table came from immunoSEQ multiplex PCR; TCRdb's copy has only in-frame clones and leaves some out. The sample contains some 9,300 clones, over 75% of which appear only once. This specimen comes from a study of neoadjuvant nivolumab and ipilimumab in lung cancer. At the level of the study: Nivolumab 3 mg/kg was given days 1, 15 and 29, plus ipilimumab 1 mg/kg day 1 in combination. Notes on the study in general: Resected tumors had greater TCR richness and clonality than uninvolved lung. Pretherapy blood TCR richness correlated positively with resected tumor richness.

Here the sequenced sample was tumor tissue, taken after neoadjuvant nivolumab, alone or with ipilimumab, at or shortly before surgery. This chain uses TRBV27 with TRBJ2-1; weak D call: TRBD2 (6 bases). The source is an adult with non-small cell lung cancer. CDR3 nucleotide sequence: TGTGCCAGCAGTTTAGGGGTCGCGGCGGGGATCTCCTACAATGAGCAGTTCTTC. Protein sequence: CASSLGVAAGISYNEQFF.